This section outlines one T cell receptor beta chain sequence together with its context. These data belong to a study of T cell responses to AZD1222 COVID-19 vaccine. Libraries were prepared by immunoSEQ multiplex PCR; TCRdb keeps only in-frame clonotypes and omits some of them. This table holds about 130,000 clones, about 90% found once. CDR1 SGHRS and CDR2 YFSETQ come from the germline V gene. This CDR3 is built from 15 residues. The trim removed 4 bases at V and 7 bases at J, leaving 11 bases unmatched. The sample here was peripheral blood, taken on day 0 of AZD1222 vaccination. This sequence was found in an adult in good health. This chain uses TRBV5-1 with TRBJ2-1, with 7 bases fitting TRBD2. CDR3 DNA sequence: TGCGCCAGCAGCATGGGGACTACGGGCGGGAATGAGCAGTTCTTC. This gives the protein CASSMGTTGGNEQFF.